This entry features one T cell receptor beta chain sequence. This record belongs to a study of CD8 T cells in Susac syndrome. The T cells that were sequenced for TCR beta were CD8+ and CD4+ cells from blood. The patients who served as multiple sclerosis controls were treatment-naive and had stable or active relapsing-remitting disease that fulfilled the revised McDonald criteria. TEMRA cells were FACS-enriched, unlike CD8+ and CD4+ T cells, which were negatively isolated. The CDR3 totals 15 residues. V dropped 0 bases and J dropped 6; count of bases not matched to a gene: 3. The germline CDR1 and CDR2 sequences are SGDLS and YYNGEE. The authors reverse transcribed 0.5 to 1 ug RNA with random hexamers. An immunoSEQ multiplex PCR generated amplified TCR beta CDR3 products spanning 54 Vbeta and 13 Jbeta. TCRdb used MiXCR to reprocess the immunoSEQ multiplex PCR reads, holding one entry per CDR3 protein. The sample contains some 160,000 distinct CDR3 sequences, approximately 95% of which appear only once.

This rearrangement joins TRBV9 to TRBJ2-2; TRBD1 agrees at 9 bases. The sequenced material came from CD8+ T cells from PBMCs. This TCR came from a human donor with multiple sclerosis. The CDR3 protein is CASSVGTGVSGELFF. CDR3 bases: TGTGCCAGCAGCGTAGGGACAGGGGTGTCCGGGGAGCTGTTTTTT.